This record covers a single T cell receptor (beta chain). The source of the sample is a study of blood T cell repertoires in COVID-19. Study-wide background: COVID-19 samples, acute and convalescent, were from the United States, Italy and Spain.

The V and J ends lost 5 bases and 4 bases, in that order; junction bases with no gene match: 10. CDR1 SQVTM and CDR2 ANQGSEA come from the germline V gene. This CDR3 comprises 14 residues. All enrollees were about 18 to 95 years old and from about two dozen US areas. In the 2 weeks before study entry, exposed participants met a COVID-19 case, which was PCR-confirmed or clinician-diagnosed. Sequencing was performed with immunoSEQ multiplex PCR; in TCRdb, only in-frame clones are kept and a portion is missing. The sample shows 190,000 or so clones, 70% to 90% of them seen only once. The source is a woman in her twenties or thirties who had been exposed to COVID-19. Material for sequencing was PBMCs or T cells enriched from blood (not recorded which). This rearrangement joins TRBV29-1 to TRBJ1-2, with 7 bases matching TRBD1. The CDR3 is CSVQIDRAGYGYTF. For the CDR3, the DNA is TGCAGCGTTCAGATCGACAGGGCCGGCTATGGCTACACCTTC.